The rows below give T cell receptor beta chains drawn from one sample of a study of cytomegalovirus exposure and HLA in healthy donors. TCRdb keeps only in-frame clones here, not all; method: immunoSEQ multiplex PCR. The sample lists some 110,000 clones, 82% seen once, with 20% to 25% in the top ten. Source material: PBMCs. All receptors derive from a man younger than 40 in good health and CMV-seropositive. Each CDR3 is given without its conserved first and last residue. Each record gives: CDR3 protein, clone size, J gene, V gene. Size is omitted from some rows. Given values are once, few, many or a class for expanded clones.

CDR3 protein: ASSLRGTSGFKEQF
clone size: -
J gene: TRBJ2-1
V gene: TRBV19

CDR3 protein: ASSVDQAVDTQY
clone size: -
J gene: TRBJ2-3
V gene: TRBV9

CDR3 protein: ATSSSTDTQY
clone size: -
J gene: TRBJ2-3
V gene: TRBV10-3

CDR3 protein: ASSQNSGFGEAF
clone size: -
J gene: TRBJ1-1
V gene: TRBV11-2

CDR3 protein: ASSSGYSGNTIY
clone size: -
J gene: TRBJ1-3
V gene: TRBV19

CDR3 protein: ASSEGSSGGAWETQY
clone size: -
J gene: TRBJ2-5
V gene: TRBV10-2

CDR3 protein: ASSEQQRGGSPLH
clone size: -
J gene: TRBJ1-6
V gene: TRBV6-1

CDR3 protein: ASSLQGAETQY
clone size: once
J gene: TRBJ2-5
V gene: TRBV5-6

CDR3 protein: ASSFRRTGIGDTGELF
clone size: -
J gene: TRBJ2-2
V gene: TRBV5-1

CDR3 protein: ASSWGLAGGYGTQY
clone size: -
J gene: TRBJ2-5
V gene: TRBV27

CDR3 protein: ASSQTTGFKLF
clone size: -
J gene: TRBJ1-4
V gene: TRBV11-2

CDR3 protein: ASSVGSGGYPWGNTEAF
clone size: -
J gene: TRBJ1-1
V gene: TRBV5-1

CDR3 protein: AIGQGSSSPLH
clone size: -
J gene: TRBJ1-6
V gene: TRBV10-3

CDR3 protein: ASSFTVSYEQY
clone size: few
J gene: TRBJ2-7
V gene: TRBV27

CDR3 protein: ASSLAEEYTEAF
clone size: -
J gene: TRBJ1-1
V gene: TRBV7-9

CDR3 protein: ASSPYQDSYGYT
clone size: once
J gene: TRBJ1-2
V gene: TRBV5-5

CDR3 protein: ASSLGGTDRGQY
clone size: -
J gene: TRBJ2-7
V gene: TRBV7-9

CDR3 protein: ATGDPSLAGVNEQF
clone size: -
J gene: TRBJ2-1
V gene: TRBV19

CDR3 protein: ASTGTGGGYEQF
clone size: -
J gene: TRBJ2-1
V gene: TRBV6-5

CDR3 protein: STQTGDGEAF
clone size: -
J gene: TRBJ1-1
V gene: TRBV29-1

CDR3 protein: SARQYLEQF
clone size: few
J gene: TRBJ2-1
V gene: TRBV20-1

CDR3 protein: ASSLVTGGIGELF
clone size: -
J gene: TRBJ2-2
V gene: TRBV5-1

CDR3 protein: ASATGIGANVLT
clone size: -
J gene: TRBJ2-6
V gene: TRBV2